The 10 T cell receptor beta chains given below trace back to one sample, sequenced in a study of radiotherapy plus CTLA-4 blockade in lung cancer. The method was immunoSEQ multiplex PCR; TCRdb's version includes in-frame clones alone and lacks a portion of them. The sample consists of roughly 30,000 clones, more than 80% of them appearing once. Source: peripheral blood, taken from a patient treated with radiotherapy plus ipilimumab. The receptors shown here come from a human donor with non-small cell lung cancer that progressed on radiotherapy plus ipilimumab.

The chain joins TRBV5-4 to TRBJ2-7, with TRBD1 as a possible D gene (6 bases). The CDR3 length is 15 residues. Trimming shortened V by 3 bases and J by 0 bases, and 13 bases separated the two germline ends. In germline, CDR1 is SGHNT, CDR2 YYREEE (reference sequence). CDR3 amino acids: CASSSQTGSSYEQYF. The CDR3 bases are TGTGCCAGCAGCTCCCAAACAGGGAGCTCCTACGAGCAGTACTTC. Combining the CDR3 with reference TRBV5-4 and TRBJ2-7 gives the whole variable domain ETGVTQSPTHLIKTRGQQVTLRCSSQSGHNTVSWYQQALGQGPQFIFQYYREEENGRGNFPPRFSGLQFPNYSSELNVNALELDDSALYLCASSSQTGSSYEQYFGPGTRLTVT.

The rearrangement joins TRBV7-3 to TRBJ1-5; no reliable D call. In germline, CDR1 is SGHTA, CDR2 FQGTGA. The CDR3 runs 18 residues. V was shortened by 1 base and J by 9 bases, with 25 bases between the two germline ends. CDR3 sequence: CASSLKTADAGSVLPQHF. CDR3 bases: TGTGCCAGCAGCTTAAAAACGGCGGATGCGGGTTCGGTACTGCCCCAGCATTTT.

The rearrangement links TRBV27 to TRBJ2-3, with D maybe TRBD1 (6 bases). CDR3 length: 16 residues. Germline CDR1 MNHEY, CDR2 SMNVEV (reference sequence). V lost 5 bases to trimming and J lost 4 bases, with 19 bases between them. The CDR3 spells CASSTPQGKRADTQYF. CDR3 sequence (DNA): TGTGCCAGCAGTACCCCCCAGGGGAAGAGGGCAGATACGCAGTATTTT.

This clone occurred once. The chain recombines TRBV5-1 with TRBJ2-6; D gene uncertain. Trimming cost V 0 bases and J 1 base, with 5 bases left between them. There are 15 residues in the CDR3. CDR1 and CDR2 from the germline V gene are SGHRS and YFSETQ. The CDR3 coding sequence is TGCGCCAGCAGCTTGGCGGAGTCTGGGGCCAACGTCCTGACTTTC. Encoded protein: CASSLAESGANVLTF.

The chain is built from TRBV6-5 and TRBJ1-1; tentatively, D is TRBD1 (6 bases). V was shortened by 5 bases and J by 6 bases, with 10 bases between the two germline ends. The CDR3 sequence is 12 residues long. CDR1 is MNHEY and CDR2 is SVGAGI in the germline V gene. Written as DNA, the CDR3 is TGTGCCAGCAGTACACCAGGGGCTGAAGCTTTCTTT. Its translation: CASSTPGAEAFF.

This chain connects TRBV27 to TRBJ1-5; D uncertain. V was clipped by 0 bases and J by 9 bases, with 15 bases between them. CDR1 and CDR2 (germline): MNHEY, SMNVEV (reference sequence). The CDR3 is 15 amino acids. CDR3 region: CASSLSGVWGVPQHF. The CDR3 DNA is TGTGCCAGCAGTTTATCCGGGGTCTGGGGAGTGCCCCAGCATTTT.

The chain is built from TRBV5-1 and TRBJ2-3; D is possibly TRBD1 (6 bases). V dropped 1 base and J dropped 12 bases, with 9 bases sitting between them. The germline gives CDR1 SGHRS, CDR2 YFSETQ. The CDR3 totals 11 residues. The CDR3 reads CASSLTGSQYF. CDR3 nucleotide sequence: TGCGCCAGCAGCTTGACAGGGTCCCAGTATTTT.

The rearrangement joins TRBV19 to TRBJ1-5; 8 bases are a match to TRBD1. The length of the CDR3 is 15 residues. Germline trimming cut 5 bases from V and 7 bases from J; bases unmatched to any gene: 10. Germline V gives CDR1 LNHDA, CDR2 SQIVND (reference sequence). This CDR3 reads CASSSQGASFQPQHF. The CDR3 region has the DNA TGTGCCAGTAGTTCCCAGGGGGCCAGTTTCCAGCCCCAGCATTTT.

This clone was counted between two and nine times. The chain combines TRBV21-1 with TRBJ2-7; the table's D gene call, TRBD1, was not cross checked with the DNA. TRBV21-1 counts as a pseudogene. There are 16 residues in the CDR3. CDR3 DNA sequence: TGTGCCAGCAGGCCTCGGACAGGGGATGAACGAGACGAGCAGTACTTC. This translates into CASRPRTGDERDEQYF.

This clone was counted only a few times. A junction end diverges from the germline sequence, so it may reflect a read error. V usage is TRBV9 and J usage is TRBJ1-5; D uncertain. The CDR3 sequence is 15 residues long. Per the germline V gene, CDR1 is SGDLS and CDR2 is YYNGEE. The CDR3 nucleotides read TGTTCCAGCAGCTCTAGTACACAAAGCAATCAGCCCCAGCATTTT. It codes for CSSSSSTQSNQPQHF. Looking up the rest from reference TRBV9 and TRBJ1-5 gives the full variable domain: DSGVTQTPKHLITATGQRVTLRCSPRSGDLSVYWYQQSLDQGLQFLIQYYNGEERAKGNILERFSAQQFPDLHSELNLSSLELGDSALYFCSSSSSTQSNQPQHFGDGTRLSIL.